Reported below is one T cell receptor (beta chain). These data originate in a study of T cells in Graves' hyperthyroidism and ophthalmopathy. V gave up 1 base and J gave up 2 bases; unmatched junction bases: 6. Germline lookup yields CDR1 MDHEN and CDR2 SYDVKM. This CDR3 comprises 16 residues. Newly diagnosed hyperthyroidism, duration under 2 months, in patients aged 18 to 65. Using RNA transcripts as the source, TCR beta CDR3 regions were amplified. The HTBI set primed first-round TCR CDR3 RT-PCR. TCRdb re-called the multiplex PCR reads with MiXCR, one entry per CDR3 protein. The table has over 120,000 distinct CDR3 sequences, over 20% seen once; the top ten hold over 60%.

Sequenced: blood. The TCR sequence derives from a woman between 50 and 59 years old with Graves' hyperthyroidism that later progressed to Graves' ophthalmopathy. This chain connects TRBV28 to TRBJ2-3, with 7 bases identical to TRBD2. The CDR3 protein is CASSLLRGGPTDTQYF. In DNA, the CDR3 is TGTGCCAGCAGTTTATTGAGGGGAGGGCCCACAGATACGCAGTATTTT.